The rows below give T cell receptor beta chains drawn from one sample of a study of Graves' ophthalmopathy and Graves' hyperthyroidism. TCRdb itself ran the multiplex PCR reads through MiXCR, one entry per CDR3 protein. The sample yields roughly 1.1 million distinct CDR3 sequences, about 36% seen once. The sample was peripheral blood or thyroid tissue (not recorded which). Every receptor here comes from an adult man with Graves' hyperthyroidism. Both conserved end residues are part of each CDR3. D genes are given only for firm matches. The listing skips clone size in some rows; elsewhere it reads once, few, many or a size class.

D gene	J gene	V gene	clone size	CDR3 length	CDR3 protein	CDR3 DNA
NA	TRBJ1-1	TRBV5-1	few	13	CASSRTPNSEAFF	TGCGCCAGCAGTCGGACCCCGAATAGTGAAGCTTTCTTT
NA	TRBJ1-4	TRBV5-5	many	11	CASSRREKLFF	TGTGCCAGCAGCCGGAGGGAAAAACTGTTTTTT
NA	TRBJ1-5	TRBV20-1	NA	14	CSATVTSGQETQHF	TGCAGTGCTACAGTGACCTCAGGCCAAGAGACCCAGCATTTT
NA	TRBJ2-2	TRBV10-3	NA	15	CAMSAGRGLDGELFF	TGTGCCATGAGTGCAGGGAGAGGCCTTGACGGGGAGCTGTTTTTT
NA	TRBJ2-3	TRBV25-1	few	16	CASSEGGGGTADTQYF	TGTGCCAGCAGTGAAGGGGGCGGGGGAACGGCAGATACGCAGTATTTT
NA	TRBJ2-2	TRBV24-1	many	11	CATSETGELFF	TGTGCCACCAGCGAAACCGGGGAGCTGTTTTTT
NA	TRBJ2-5	TRBV15	many	14	CATSRLVGLETQYF	TGTGCCACCAGCAGACTGGTGGGATTGGAGACCCAGTACTTC
NA	TRBJ1-5	TRBV7-8	NA	15	CASSQGALDNQPQHF	TGTGCCAGCAGCCAAGGGGCATTGGACAATCAGCCCCAGCATTTT
NA	TRBJ2-5	TRBV20-1	NA	13	CSASPPEGRIQYF	TGCAGTGCTTCCCCGCCCGAGGGGCGCATCCAGTACTTC
TRBD1	TRBJ1-1	TRBV7-9	once	15	CASSQRTGMNTEAFF	TGCGCCAGCAGCCAGAGGACAGGGATGAACACTGAAGCTTTCTTT
NA	TRBJ1-2	TRBV6-6	NA	11	CASSWPYGYTF	TGTGCCAGCAGTTGGCCTTATGGCTACACCTTC
TRBD1	TRBJ1-2	TRBV7-8	many	15	CASSLAQQGFYGYTF	TGTGCCAGCAGCTTAGCCCAACAGGGGTTCTATGGCTACACCTTC
TRBD1	TRBJ2-7	TRBV10-3	many	16	CAISDRWDRTAYEQYF	TGTGCCATCAGCGATAGGTGGGACAGGACCGCCTACGAGCAGTACTTC
NA	TRBJ2-2	TRBV5-4	few	13	CASRNTGTGELFF	TGTGCCAGCAGGAACACAGGGACCGGGGAGCTGTTTTTT
NA	TRBJ1-3	TRBV4-3	NA	15	CASSQDSATGNTIYF	TGCGCCAGCAGCCAAGATAGTGCCACTGGAAACACCATATATTTT
TRBD1	TRBJ1-1	TRBV2	many	13	CASREDRGTEAFF	TGTGCCAGCAGGGAGGACAGGGGCACTGAAGCTTTCTTT
NA	TRBJ2-7	TRBV6-5	NA	14	CASSPGTDSRGQYF	TGTGCCAGCAGCCCAGGGACGGATAGTCGTGGCCAGTACTTC
TRBD1	TRBJ2-2	TRBV2	NA	16	CASSLLDRVGTGELFF	TGTGCCAGCAGTCTCCTGGACAGGGTGGGGACCGGGGAGCTGTTTTTT